The table lists the clone carrying this T cell receptor (beta chain) with many counts. Germline V CDR1 and CDR2: MNHNS, SASEGT. With V trimmed by 4 bases and J by 9 bases, 22 bases remained unmatched. The CDR3 spans 19 residues. The data belong to a study of T cells in Graves' hyperthyroidism and ophthalmopathy. Based on clinical symptoms, serum thyroxine and TRAb, thyroid ultrasound and orbital computed tomography, diagnoses were reached. From RNA transcripts, TCR beta CDR3 regions were amplified. An initial round of RT-PCR targeting the TCR CDR3 relied on the HTBI primer set. TCRdb re-called the multiplex PCR reads with MiXCR, one entry per CDR3 protein. The sample lists fewer than 350,000 distinct CDR3 sequences; roughly 19% were seen once.

This receptor was taken from a man aged 50-60 years with Graves' ophthalmopathy. The chain links TRBV6-1 to TRBJ2-7; 12 nucleotides align to TRBD1. Material: blood. The CDR3 DNA reads as TGTGCCAGCAGTGTTTCCGGGACAGGGGGCGATTCTCGAAGTTCGCGGCAGTACTTC. It codes for CASSVSGTGGDSRSSRQYF.